These T cell receptor beta chains were read from a single sample in a study of OX40 agonist ivuxolimab in advanced cancers. TCRdb's copy holds only in-frame clones and misses some; the assay was immunoSEQ multiplex PCR. Of about 50,000 clones listed, about 91% are singletons. This specimen consisted of CD4+ or CD8+ T cells sorted from blood, obtained in a trial of the OX40 agonist ivuxolimab. The receptors come from an adult with an advanced solid tumor such as melanoma, head and neck, liver or kidney cancer. Both conserved end residues are part of each CDR3. D genes are given only for firm matches. Size is stated for part of the rows, as once, few or many counts, or as a class when the clone is expanded.

>TRBJ2-3|TRBD2|18|-|TRBV27
CASSLLLAGGPAADTQYF
TGTGCCAGCAGTTTACTTCTAGCGGGAGGGCCGGCTGCAGATACGCAGTATTTT
>TRBJ2-7|TRBD2|14|-|TRBV7-2
CASSLSGEHPEQYF
TGTGCCAGCAGCCTAAGCGGGGAACATCCCGAGCAGTACTTC
>TRBJ1-1|-|14|once|TRBV10-3
CAISDLTEFPRAFF
TGTGCCATCAGCGACCTTACAGAATTTCCACGAGCTTTCTTT
>TRBJ2-3|-|16|-|TRBV7-9
CASSFGGTGRTDTQYF
TGTGCCAGCTCGTTTGGGGGAACGGGACGCACAGATACGCAGTATTTT
>TRBJ2-6|-|18|-|TRBV4-3
CASSQDHSASSGANVLTF
TGCGCCAGCAGCCAAGACCACAGCGCCTCCTCTGGGGCCAACGTCCTGACTTTC
>TRBJ1-2|-|14|-|TRBV6-5
CASSFTGTQGGYTF
TGTGCCAGCAGTTTCACCGGGACCCAAGGAGGCTACACCTTC
>TRBJ2-2|TRBD1|18|few|TRBV9
CASSANLRTGGNTGELFF
TGTGCCAGCAGCGCAAACCTCCGGACAGGGGGGAACACCGGGGAGCTGTTTTTT
>TRBJ1-4|-|11|-|TRBV5-3
CARSQGEKLFF
TGTGCCAGAAGCCAGGGAGAAAAACTGTTTTTT
>TRBJ2-7|TRBD2|15|-|TRBV6-5
CASSYSVGGAYEQYF
TGTGCCAGCAGTTATTCAGTCGGGGGGGCCTACGAGCAGTACTTC
>TRBJ1-5|-|14|once|TRBV15
CATSRDSSNQPQHF
TGTGCCACCAGCAGAGATTCAAGCAATCAGCCCCAGCATTTT
>TRBJ1-2|-|14|-|TRBV4-3
CASSQVGTIYGYTF
TGCGCCAGCAGCCAAGTCGGGACAATTTATGGCTACACCTTC
>TRBJ1-1|TRBD1|16|-|TRBV7-6
CASSHKTGGGGTEAFF
TGTGCCAGCAGCCACAAGACAGGGGGCGGCGGCACTGAAGCTTTCTTT
>TRBJ2-1|TRBD2|15|-|TRBV27
CASSYAGGAYNEQFF
TGTGCCAGCAGTTATGCGGGGGGGGCTTACAATGAGCAGTTCTTC
>TRBJ2-1|TRBD2|15|-|TRBV4-2
CASRPSGGAGNEQFF
TGTGCCAGCAGACCCAGCGGGGGGGCCGGGAATGAGCAGTTCTTC
>TRBJ2-1|-|15|-|TRBV7-9
CASSPRDSGYNEQFF
TGTGCCAGCAGCCCAAGGGACAGCGGGTACAATGAGCAGTTCTTC
>TRBJ2-3|-|15|-|TRBV15
CATSSRQVSTDTQYF
TGTGCCACCAGCAGCCGACAGGTTAGCACAGATACGCAGTATTTT
>TRBJ2-1|-|15|-|TRBV11-3
CASSHGLTGYNEQFF
TGTGCCAGCAGCCATGGGTTAACCGGATACAATGAGCAGTTCTTC
>TRBJ2-1|-|16|-|TRBV2
CASSDPREWSINEQFF
TGTGCCAGCAGTGATCCGAGGGAATGGTCAATCAATGAGCAGTTCTTC
>TRBJ2-1|TRBD2|14|-|TRBV19
CASSNSGGAIEQFF
TGTGCCAGTAGTAATAGCGGGGGGGCGATTGAGCAGTTCTTC
>TRBJ1-4|-|11|-|TRBV5-8
CASSRDEKLFF
TGTGCCAGCAGCCGAGATGAAAAACTGTTTTTT